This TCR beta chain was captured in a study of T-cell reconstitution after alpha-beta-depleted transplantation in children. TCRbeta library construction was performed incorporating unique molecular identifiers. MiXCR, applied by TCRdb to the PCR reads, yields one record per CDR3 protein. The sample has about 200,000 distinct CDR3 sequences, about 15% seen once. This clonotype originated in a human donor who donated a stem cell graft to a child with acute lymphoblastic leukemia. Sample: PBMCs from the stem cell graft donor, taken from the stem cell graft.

CDR3 in DNA: TGTGCCATCAGCCCCGGGCCTAGCGGGAGAGTATCCTACAATGAGCAGTTCTTC. Its translation: CAISPGPSGRVSYNEQFF. The chain combines TRBV10-3 with TRBJ2-1; 10 bases fit TRBD2. This CDR3 comprises 18 residues. The V and J ends lost 6 bases and 1 base, in that order; junction bases with no gene match: 12. Germline loops: CDR1 ENHRY, CDR2 SYGVKD.